This TCR beta chain was sequenced during a study of cytomegalovirus exposure and HLA in healthy donors. The PCR had 60 Vbeta and 13 Jbeta primers. The method was immunoSEQ multiplex PCR; TCRdb's version includes in-frame clones alone and lacks a portion of them. The sample lists some 110,000 clones, over 75% occurring once. The germline V and J ends were trimmed by 11 bases and 4 bases, with 21 bases remaining between them. Germline V gene lookup returns CDR1 LNHDA and CDR2 SQIVND (reference sequence). The CDR3 sequence is 15 residues long. The specimen was PBMCs. V usage is TRBV19 and J usage is TRBJ2-1; TRBD1 is a possible D gene (5 bases). This clonotype was obtained from a man between 60 and 75 years old in good health and CMV-seronegative. The CDR3 reads CASSLGAVDYNEQFF. CDR3 bases: TGTGCCTCATCTCTAGGGGCGGTTGATTACAATGAGCAGTTCTTC.